The clone carrying this T cell receptor beta chain was detected only once. Antigen: not known. This entry comes from a study of long-term antiretroviral therapy in people with HIV. Study-level information: Sampling started about a decade before the 2015 immediate-ART recommendation. General study points: Pre-ART expanded clones dominated the repertoire at every time point.

The authors ran the immunoSEQ assay, v3.0, at survey level. Sequencing used immunoSEQ multiplex PCR; TCRdb keeps in-frame clones, though not all of them. The data contain roughly 20,000 clones, approximately 80% of them singletons. The CDR3 totals 14 residues. CDR1 is SEHNR and CDR2 is FQNEAQ in the germline V gene (reference sequence). Trimming took 1 base from V and 0 from J, leaving 6 bases between them. This chain connects TRBV7-9 to TRBJ1-2, with no clear D. The receptor's source is a man between 18 and 29 years old with HIV. The sequencing here drew on unsorted PBMCs, taken 0.5 years before starting antiretroviral therapy. CDR3 nucleotide sequence: TGTGCCAGCAGCTTAGTAGGTCCTAACTATGGCTACACCTTC. Translating gives CASSLVGPNYGYTF.